These T cell receptor beta chains were read from a single sample in a study of cytotoxic CD8 clonotypes in ibrutinib-treated CLL. Produced via immunoSEQ multiplex PCR; TCRdb's table is partial and in-frame only. The sample records more than 200,000 clones, roughly 65% being singletons. This specimen consisted of PBMCs, obtained after 12 months of ibrutinib treatment. These receptor sequences come from a human donor with chronic lymphocytic leukemia. Each CDR3 is given with its conserved first and last residue. A D gene is named only where the DNA matches it firmly. Only part of the rows carry a size: once, few, many, or a class if the clone is expanded.

>few|TRBV4-2|TRBD2|TRBJ2-1
CASSYFSGEDNEQFF
TGTGCCAGCAGCTATTTTAGCGGGGAAGACAATGAGCAGTTCTTC
>.|TRBV6-4|TRBD2|TRBJ2-3
CASRRTSGSTDTQYF
TGTGCCAGCAGAAGGACTAGCGGGAGCACAGATACGCAGTATTTT
>few|TRBV6-5|.|TRBJ1-1
CASSYSWTEPNTEAFF
TGTGCCAGCAGTTACTCGTGGACTGAACCGAACACTGAAGCTTTCTTT
>.|TRBV9|TRBD2|TRBJ2-3
CASSTAGRADTQYF
TGTGCCAGCAGCACAGCGGGAAGGGCAGATACGCAGTATTTT
>.|TRBV7-2|TRBD2|TRBJ2-5
CASSLVRLASGEETQYF
TGTGCCAGCAGCTTAGTTCGGTTGGCTAGCGGTGAAGAGACCCAGTACTTC
>.|TRBV4-2|.|TRBJ2-7
CASSPMTGLFEQYF
TGTGCCAGCAGCCCCATGACTGGGCTGTTCGAGCAGTACTTC
>few|TRBV7-2|.|TRBJ1-4
CASSLVGGGLELFF
TGTGCCAGCAGCTTAGTCGGCGGGGGTCTCGAACTGTTTTTT
>few|TRBV30|.|TRBJ1-5
CAWSVNKPTPPQHF
TGTGCCTGGAGTGTTAATAAGCCGACTCCACCCCAGCATTTT
>.|TRBV6-1|.|TRBJ1-5
CASSQIMTGQPQHF
TGTGCCAGCAGCCAAATAATGACGGGACAGCCCCAGCATTTT
>.|TRBV6-4|TRBD1|TRBJ2-3
CASSYRGVGTDTQYF
TGTGCCAGCAGCTACAGGGGAGTGGGCACAGATACGCAGTATTTT